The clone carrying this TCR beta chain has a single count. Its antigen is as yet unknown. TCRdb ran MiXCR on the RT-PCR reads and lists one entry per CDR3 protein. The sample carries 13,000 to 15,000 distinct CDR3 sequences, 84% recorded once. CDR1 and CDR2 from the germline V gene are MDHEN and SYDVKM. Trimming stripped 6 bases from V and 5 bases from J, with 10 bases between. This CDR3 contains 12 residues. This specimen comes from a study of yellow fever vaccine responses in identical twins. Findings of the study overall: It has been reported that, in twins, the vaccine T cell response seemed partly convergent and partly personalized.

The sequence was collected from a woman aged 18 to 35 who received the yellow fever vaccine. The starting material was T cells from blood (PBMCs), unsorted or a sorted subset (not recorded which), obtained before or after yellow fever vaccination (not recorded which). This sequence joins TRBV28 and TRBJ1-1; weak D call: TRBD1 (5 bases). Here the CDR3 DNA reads TGTGCCAGCAGGGGGCTACGAACTGAAGCTTTCTTT. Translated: CASRGLRTEAFF. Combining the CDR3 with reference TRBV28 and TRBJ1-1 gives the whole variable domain DVKVTQSSRYLVKRTGEKVFLECVQDMDHENMFWYRQDPGLGLRLIYFSYDVKMKEKGDIPEGYSVSREKKERFSLILESASTNQTSMYLCASRGLRTEAFFGQGTRLTVV.